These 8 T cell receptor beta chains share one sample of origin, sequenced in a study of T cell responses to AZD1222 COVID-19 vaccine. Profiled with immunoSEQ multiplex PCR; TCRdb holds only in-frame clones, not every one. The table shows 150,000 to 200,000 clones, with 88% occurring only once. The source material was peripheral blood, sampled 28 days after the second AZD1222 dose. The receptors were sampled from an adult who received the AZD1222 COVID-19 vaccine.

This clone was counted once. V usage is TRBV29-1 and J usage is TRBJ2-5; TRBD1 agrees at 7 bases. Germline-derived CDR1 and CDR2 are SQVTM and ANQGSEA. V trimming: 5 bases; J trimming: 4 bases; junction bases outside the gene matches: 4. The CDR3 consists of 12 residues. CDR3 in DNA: TGCAGCGTTAACAGGGGTGGAGAGACCCAGTACTTC. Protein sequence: CSVNRGGETQYF.

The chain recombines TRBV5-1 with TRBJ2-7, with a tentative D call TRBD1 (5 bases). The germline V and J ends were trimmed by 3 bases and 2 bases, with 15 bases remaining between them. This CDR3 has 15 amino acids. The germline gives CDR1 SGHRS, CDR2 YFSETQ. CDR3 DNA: TGCGCCAGCAGCTGGATCACAGGATTCCCCTACGAGCAGTACTTC. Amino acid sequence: CASSWITGFPYEQYF.

The DNA for the CDR3 is TGCGCCAGCAGCCCACAGGGAGGGGATGAAAAACTGTTTTTT. It translates to CASSPQGGDEKLFF. The genes are TRBV5-1 and TRBJ1-4; tentatively, D is TRBD1 (6 bases). Trimming shortened V by 4 bases and J by 6 bases, and 13 bases separated the two germline ends. This CDR3 is built from 14 residues. The germline V gene has CDR1 SGHRS and CDR2 YFSETQ.

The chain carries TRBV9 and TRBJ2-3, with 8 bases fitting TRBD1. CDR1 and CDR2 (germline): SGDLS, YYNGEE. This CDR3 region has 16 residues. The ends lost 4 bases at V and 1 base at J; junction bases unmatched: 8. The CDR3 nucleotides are TGTGCCAGCAGCCTAGACAGGGGCAGTGGCACAGATACGCAGTATTTT. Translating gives CASSLDRGSGTDTQYF.

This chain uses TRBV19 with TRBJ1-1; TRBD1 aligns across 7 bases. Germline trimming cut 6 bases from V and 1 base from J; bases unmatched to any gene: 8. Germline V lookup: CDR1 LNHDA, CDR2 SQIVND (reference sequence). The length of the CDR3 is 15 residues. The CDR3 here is CASRDYRGSNTEAFF. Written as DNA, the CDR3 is TGTGCCAGTAGAGACTACAGGGGCTCGAACACTGAAGCTTTCTTT.

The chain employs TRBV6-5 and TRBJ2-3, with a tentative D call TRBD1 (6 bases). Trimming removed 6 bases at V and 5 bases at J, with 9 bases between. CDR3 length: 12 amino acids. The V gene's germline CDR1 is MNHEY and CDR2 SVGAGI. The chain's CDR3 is CASSSDRDTQYF. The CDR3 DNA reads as TGTGCCAGCAGCTCGGACAGAGATACGCAGTATTTT.

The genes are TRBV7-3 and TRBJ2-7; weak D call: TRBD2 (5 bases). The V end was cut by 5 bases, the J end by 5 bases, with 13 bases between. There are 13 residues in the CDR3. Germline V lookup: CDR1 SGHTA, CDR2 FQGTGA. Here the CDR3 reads CASSPTRSHEQYF. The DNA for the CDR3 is TGTGCCAGCAGCCCTACTAGATCCCACGAGCAGTACTTC.

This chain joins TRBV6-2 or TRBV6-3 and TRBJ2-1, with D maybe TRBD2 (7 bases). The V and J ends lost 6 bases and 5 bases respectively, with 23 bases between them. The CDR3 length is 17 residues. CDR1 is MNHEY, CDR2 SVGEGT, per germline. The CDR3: CASSHSTFRGGNNEQFF. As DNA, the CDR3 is TGTGCCAGCAGCCACTCAACTTTCAGGGGAGGGAACAATGAGCAGTTCTTC.